These 30 T cell receptor beta chains originate from one sample sequenced in a study of blood T cell repertoires in COVID-19. Libraries were prepared by immunoSEQ multiplex PCR; TCRdb keeps only in-frame clonotypes and omits some of them. The repertoire consists of about 65,000 clones, with 80% to 85% occurring once and the leading ten covering more than 40%. Sequencing was done on a sample of peripheral blood. These receptors were taken from a human donor in a cohort sampled during active COVID-19.

The CDR3 region is CASSPGQGADTQYF. CDR3 nucleotides: TGCGCCAGCAGCCCGGGACAGGGGGCGGATACGCAGTATTTT. This chain joins TRBV5-1 and TRBJ2-3; 12 bases are shared with TRBD1. The germline V gene has CDR1 SGHRS and CDR2 YFSETQ. The CDR3 extends over 14 amino acids. Trimming cost V 4 bases and J 6 bases; bases outside gene matches: 3.

V is TRBV11-2 and J is TRBJ1-1, with TRBD1 as a possible D gene (6 bases). V lost 3 bases to trimming and J lost 1 base, with 12 bases between them. Germline-derived CDR1 and CDR2 are SGHAT and FQNNGV. This CDR3 is built from 15 residues. In nucleotides, the CDR3 is TGTGCCAGCAGCTTGCACAGGGTTGGGAACACTGAAGCTTTCTTT. Amino acids: CASSLHRVGNTEAFF.

This clone was seen once. J is TRBJ2-7 and V is TRBV11-3; TRBD2 aligns across 12 bases. The germline V gene encodes CDR1 SGHNT and CDR2 YENEEA. This CDR3 region has 15 residues. V lost 2 bases to trimming and J lost 3 bases; unmatched junction nucleotides: 2. The CDR3 nucleotides are TGTGCCAGCAGCTTATCTAGCGGGGGGGTCTACGAGCAGTACTTC. It is translated as CASSLSSGGVYEQYF.

This chain links TRBV11-2 with TRBJ2-3; TRBD1 aligns across 7 bases. V lost 1 base and J lost 1; bases outside the gene matches: 2. This CDR3 comprises 15 residues. The germline gives CDR1 SGHAT, CDR2 FQNNGV. The CDR3 DNA reads TGTGCCAGCAGCTTAGCCGGGACAGGCACAGATACGCAGTATTTT. Protein: CASSLAGTGTDTQYF.

This chain joins TRBV20-1 and TRBJ2-7, with D possibly matching TRBD2 (5 bases). Trimming left V 7 bases short and J 7 bases short, with 14 bases between. The CDR3 is 11 residues long. The germline V gene has CDR1 DFQATT and CDR2 SNEGSKA (reference sequence). The chain's CDR3 is CSGVEDREQYF. The CDR3 coding sequence is TGCAGTGGGGTGGAGGACCGGGAGCAGTACTTC.

This chain connects TRBV18 to TRBJ1-4; D not certain. CDR1 is KGHSH and CDR2 is LQKENI in the germline V gene. V was pared by 0 bases and J by 6 bases, with 14 bases between. The CDR3 spans 16 residues. The CDR3 DNA follows: TGTGCCAGCTCACCACCAGTTTGGACTGGGGATGAAAAACTGTTTTTT. As protein: CASSPPVWTGDEKLFF.

CDR3 in DNA: TGTGCCAGTAGTATCCAACAGGATAGCAATCAGCCCCAGCATTTT. Translating gives CASSIQQDSNQPQHF. This chain joins TRBV19 and TRBJ1-5, with D possibly being TRBD1 (5 bases). CDR1 is LNHDA, CDR2 SQIVND, per germline (reference sequence). The CDR3 runs to 15 residues. The germline V and J ends were trimmed by 3 bases and 0 bases, with 9 bases remaining between them.

The V call is TRBV5-1, the J call TRBJ2-1; 8 nucleotides agree with TRBD1. The CDR3 loop spans 16 amino acids. V shed 4 bases and J 1 base; nucleotides not matched to a gene: 7. Per germline, CDR1 SGHRS and CDR2 YFSETQ. The CDR3 loop reads CASSTRQGISYNEQFF. In DNA form, the CDR3 reads TGCGCCAGCAGCACAAGACAGGGGATTTCCTACAATGAGCAGTTCTTC.

This clone has just a few counts. This rearrangement joins TRBV6-5 to TRBJ2-5; TRBD1 matches 7 bases. Trimming at V came to 6 bases and at J to 5 bases, leaving 9 bases not matched to a gene. The CDR3 is 14 residues long. Per the germline V gene, CDR1 is MNHEY and CDR2 is SVGAGI. In DNA form, the CDR3 reads TGTGCCAGCAGCGACAGGGTCCGGAGGGAGACCCAGTACTTC. This translates into CASSDRVRRETQYF.

This CDR3 is CATSRDLGPKNIQYF. The CDR3 nucleotides are TGTGCCACCAGCAGAGATCTGGGGCCCAAAAACATTCAGTACTTC. V usage is TRBV15 and J usage is TRBJ2-4, with a tentative D call TRBD1 (5 bases). This CDR3 region has 15 residues. Deletions cut 0 bases from V and 2 bases from J, with 8 bases between. Germline V gene data show CDR1 as LNHNV and CDR2 as YYDKDF (reference sequence).

The CDR3 bases are TGTGCCAGCAGCTTAGAGGAGGGGGGGCCCCTCCACTTT. Its translation is CASSLEEGGPLHF. The chain recombines TRBV7-9 with TRBJ1-6; the D gene is possibly TRBD1 (6 bases). Germline values: CDR1 SEHNR, CDR2 FQNEAQ (reference sequence). V lost 1 base to trimming and J lost 13 bases, with 11 bases between them. CDR3 length: 13 residues.

The genes are TRBV18 and TRBJ1-1; maybe TRBD1 (5 bases). This CDR3 is 14 amino acids long. The germline V gene has CDR1 KGHSH and CDR2 LQKENI. V was pared by 4 bases and J by 5 bases, with 14 bases between. This chain's CDR3 is CASSRDSIWTEAFF. In DNA form, the CDR3 reads TGTGCCAGCTCACGGGACTCAATCTGGACTGAAGCTTTCTTT.

V and J are TRBV28 and TRBJ2-2; D might be TRBD2 (5 bases). V lost 0 bases to trimming and J lost 2 bases, with 10 bases between them. Germline-derived CDR1 and CDR2 are MDHEN and SYDVKM. This CDR3 has 16 amino acids. The CDR3 spells CASSLWRAPNTGELFF. The DNA of the CDR3 is TGTGCCAGCAGTTTATGGAGGGCACCTAACACCGGGGAGCTGTTTTTT.

This clone has just a few counts. The chain couples TRBV4-1 to TRBJ1-4, with 8 bases aligning to TRBD1. The J segment lost 3 bases and the V segment lost 4 bases, leaving 4 bases of the junction unmatched. Germline-derived CDR1 and CDR2 are MGHRA and YSYEKL. The CDR3 loop spans 15 amino acids. The CDR3 region has the DNA TGCGCCAGCAGCCGAACAGGGGGACCTAATGAAAAACTGTTTTTT. Residues: CASSRTGGPNEKLFF.

The DNA of the CDR3 is TGTGCCAGCAGCCGGACCCCGGGAGGGCAAGAGACCCAGTACTTC. Its protein product is CASSRTPGGQETQYF. The genes are TRBV6-5 and TRBJ2-5, with 8 positions matching TRBD2. Germline V CDR1 and CDR2: MNHEY, SVGAGI. The CDR3 is made up of 15 amino acids. Unmatched junction bases numbered 8, after V lost 6 bases and J lost 2 bases.

This clone was found a few times. The gene calls are TRBV11-3 and TRBJ1-1; D may be TRBD1 (6 bases). The V gene lost 1 base and the J gene lost 1 base, with 10 bases spanning the gap. The CDR3 covers 15 residues. The germline gives CDR1 SGHNT, CDR2 YENEEA. The CDR3 DNA follows: TGTGCCAGCAGCTTAGTCGAGACAGGGAACACTGAAGCTTTCTTT. Translation gives CASSLVETGNTEAFF.

This sequence joins TRBV7-9 and TRBJ2-1; 11 bases are a match to TRBD2. The germline CDR1 and CDR2 sequences are SEHNR and FQNEAQ (reference sequence). The CDR3 has 15 amino acids. The junction had 5 bases not matched to a gene; V was cut back by 4 bases and J by 6 bases. Written as DNA, the CDR3 is TGTGCCAGCAGCTCCCTAGCGGGGGGCTTCAATGAGCAGTTCTTC. It is translated as CASSSLAGGFNEQFF.

V gene TRBV4-2 combines with J gene TRBJ1-1; 7 positions agree with TRBD1. Germline lookup yields CDR1 LGHNA and CDR2 YNFKEQ. This CDR3 spans 16 amino acids. J was trimmed by 4 bases and V by 4 bases; bases with no gene match: 12. Here the CDR3 DNA reads TGTGCCAGCAGCCGAGCAACAGGGGTAGGGATCACTGAAGCTTTCTTT. It is translated as CASSRATGVGITEAFF.

V and J are TRBV10-3 and TRBJ2-3; tentative D call: TRBD1 (6 bases). This CDR3 is 15 amino acids long. CDR1 is ENHRY and CDR2 is SYGVKD in the germline V gene. Deletions cut 0 bases from V and 2 bases from J, with 9 bases between. CDR3 region: CAISESGHTTDTQYF. Written as DNA, the CDR3 is TGTGCCATCAGTGAGTCGGGACATACCACAGATACGCAGTATTTT.

The V gene is TRBV28, the J gene TRBJ2-3; 9 bases map to TRBD1. The ends lost 1 base at V and 4 bases at J; junction bases unmatched: 3. Germline V gene lookup returns CDR1 MDHEN and CDR2 SYDVKM. CDR3 size: 15 residues. The CDR3 region has the DNA TGTGCCAGCAGTTTATACAGGGGGCCCGCAGATACGCAGTATTTT. Translation gives CASSLYRGPADTQYF.

The CDR3: CATSDRETESNQPQHF. The CDR3 DNA sequence: TGTGCCACCAGTGATCGAGAAACAGAGAGCAATCAGCCCCAGCATTTT. The chain combines TRBV24-1 with TRBJ1-5; D is undetermined. Deletions cut 3 bases from V and 1 base from J, with 12 bases between. The CDR3 length is 16 residues. Germline lookup yields CDR1 KGHDR and CDR2 SFDVKD.

The chain is built from TRBV6-5 and TRBJ1-5, with TRBD1 matching over 9 bases. V was clipped by 4 bases and J by 4 bases; unmatched bases: 5. The CDR3 loop spans 15 amino acids. In germline, CDR1 is MNHEY, CDR2 SVGAGI. CDR3 region: CASSSGDRVNQPQHF. CDR3 in DNA: TGTGCCAGCAGTTCGGGGGACAGGGTAAATCAGCCCCAGCATTTT.

The V call is TRBV5-1, the J call TRBJ2-7; possible D gene TRBD2, 6 bases. The CDR3 is 14 residues long. V lost 3 bases to trimming and J lost 5 bases, with 15 bases between them. In germline, CDR1 is SGHRS, CDR2 YFSETQ. The CDR3 DNA follows: TGCGCCAGCAGCTGGTCGGGTAGCGGTGACGAGCAGTACTTC. It codes for CASSWSGSGDEQYF.

CDR3 bases: TGTGCCAGCAGCTTAGGAGGGAGCTCCTACGAGCAGTACTTC. Its translation: CASSLGGSSYEQYF. The V call is TRBV11-3, the J call TRBJ2-7; a possible D gene is TRBD2 (5 bases). V was pared by 1 base and J by 0 bases, with 7 bases between. Germline CDR1 SGHNT, CDR2 YENEEA. CDR3 length equals 14 residues.

The chain combines TRBV5-6 with TRBJ2-5, with D unclear. CDR1 is SGHDT and CDR2 is YYEEEE in the germline V gene. The CDR3 has 16 amino acids. The V and J ends lost 0 bases and 0 bases respectively, with 12 bases between them. The CDR3 sequence is CASSLVRKANQETQYF. CDR3 DNA: TGTGCCAGCAGCTTGGTTCGTAAAGCGAACCAAGAGACCCAGTACTTC.

This clone was recorded a few times. This chain joins TRBV7-9 and TRBJ1-3, with TRBD1 as a possible D gene (5 bases). The CDR3 runs 15 residues. Deletions cut 1 base from V and 3 bases from J, with 10 bases between. Germline V lookup: CDR1 SEHNR, CDR2 FQNEAQ (reference sequence). For the CDR3, the DNA is TGTGCCAGCAGCTTAGGTAGCCAGGGTGGAAACACCATATATTTT. It is translated as CASSLGSQGGNTIYF.

This chain uses TRBV15 with TRBJ2-2; D might be TRBD1 (5 bases). Germline assignment: CDR1 LNHNV and CDR2 YYDKDF (reference sequence). CDR3 length: 15 amino acids. The V gene lost 1 base and the J gene lost 10 bases, with 16 bases spanning the gap. The CDR3 loop is CATSRVRQNRVELFF. CDR3 bases: TGTGCCACCAGCAGAGTAAGACAGAATCGGGTGGAGCTGTTTTTT.

The J gene is TRBJ1-5, the V gene TRBV18; unclear D gene. This CDR3 has 15 residues. Germline CDR1 reads KGHSH; CDR2 reads LQKENI. Trimming took 1 base from V and 0 from J, leaving 7 bases between them. The CDR3 loop reads CASSPLGDSNQPQHF. DNA of the CDR3: TGTGCCAGCTCACCACTCGGTGATAGCAATCAGCCCCAGCATTTT.

The gene calls are TRBV10-3 and TRBJ2-7, with 9 bases aligning to TRBD2. This CDR3 region has 17 residues. J gave up 2 bases and V 0 bases, and 8 bases lay outside the gene matches. Germline V gene sequence: CDR1 ENHRY, CDR2 SYGVKD. CDR3 coding DNA: TGTGCCATCAGTGAGTCCGATAGCGGGGGCCTACCCTACGAGCAGTACTTC. This sequence encodes CAISESDSGGLPYEQYF.

The rearrangement joins TRBV7-2 to TRBJ1-6; 9 positions match TRBD1. CDR1 is SGHTA and CDR2 is FQGNSA in the germline V gene. The CDR3 runs 15 residues. V was pared by 4 bases and J by 7 bases, with 5 bases of the junction left unmatched. In DNA, the CDR3 is TGTGCCAGCAGCTGGGACAGGGTGGAGAATTCACCCCTCCACTTT. Its protein product is CASSWDRVENSPLHF.